This TCR beta chain was observed in a study of blood T cells in healthy people across ages. Every participating donor contributed approximately 9.5 milliliters of peripheral blood through a draw. The ends were cut back, 4 bases at V and 0 bases at J, with 9 bases in the middle. CDR1 PRHDT and CDR2 FYEKMQ come from the germline V gene (reference sequence). There are 14 residues in the CDR3. Then a second PCR, running about 6 to 12 cycles, was carried out with a sample-barcoded 5' primer and a J-beta primer mix. Each of the samples gave a minimum of 3 million paired-end reads that contained CDR3. TCRdb re-derived calls from the 5' RACE reads in MiXCR, one entry per CDR3 protein. Counted here are fewer than 2,000,000 distinct CDR3 sequences, roughly 32% occurring once; the ten biggest clones make up about 11%.

The chain employs TRBV13 and TRBJ2-5; D unclear. The sequenced sample was blood. The sequence came from a woman under 40 in good health. The CDR3: CASSSRPYQETQYF. CDR3 nucleotide sequence: TGTGCCAGCAGCTCCCGTCCCTACCAAGAGACCCAGTACTTC.